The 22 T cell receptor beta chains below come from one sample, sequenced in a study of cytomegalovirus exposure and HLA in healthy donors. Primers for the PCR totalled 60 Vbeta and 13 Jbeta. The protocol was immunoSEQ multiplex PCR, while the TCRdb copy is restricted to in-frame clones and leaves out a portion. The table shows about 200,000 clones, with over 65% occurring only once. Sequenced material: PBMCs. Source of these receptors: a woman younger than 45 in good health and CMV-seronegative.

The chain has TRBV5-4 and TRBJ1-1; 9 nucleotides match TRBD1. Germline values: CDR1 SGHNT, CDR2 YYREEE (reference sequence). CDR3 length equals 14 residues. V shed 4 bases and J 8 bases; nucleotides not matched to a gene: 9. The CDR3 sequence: CASSRPGTGPEAFF. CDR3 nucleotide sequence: TGTGCCAGCAGCCGTCCCGGGACAGGGCCGGAAGCTTTCTTT.

The CDR3 DNA sequence: TGTGCCAGCAGTTTTACTAGCCACCGCAGCACAGATACGCAGTATTTT. It codes for CASSFTSHRSTDTQYF. The chain uses TRBV5-4 and TRBJ2-3; D possibly corresponds to TRBD2 (6 bases). From germline, CDR1 is SGHNT and CDR2 YYREEE (reference sequence). Trimming took off 5 bases at V and 0 bases at J, with 16 bases between the two ends. The CDR3 extends over 16 amino acids.

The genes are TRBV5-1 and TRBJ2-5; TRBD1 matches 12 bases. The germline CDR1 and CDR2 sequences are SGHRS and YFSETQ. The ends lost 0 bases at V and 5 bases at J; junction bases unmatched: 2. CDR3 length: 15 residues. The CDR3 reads CASSLGGQGAETQYF. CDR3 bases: TGCGCCAGCAGCTTGGGGGGACAGGGGGCGGAGACCCAGTACTTC.

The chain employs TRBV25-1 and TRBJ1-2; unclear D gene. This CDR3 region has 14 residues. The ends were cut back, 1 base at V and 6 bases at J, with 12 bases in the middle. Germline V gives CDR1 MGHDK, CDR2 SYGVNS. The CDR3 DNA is TGTGCCAGCAGTGAATCCCCGGGGATGGATGGCTACACCTTC. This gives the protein CASSESPGMDGYTF.

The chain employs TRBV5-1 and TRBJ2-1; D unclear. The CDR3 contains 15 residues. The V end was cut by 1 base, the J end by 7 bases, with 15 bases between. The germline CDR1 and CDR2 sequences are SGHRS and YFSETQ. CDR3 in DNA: TGCGCCAGCAGCTTGATCGAGTTAGCTCTTAATGAGCAGTTCTTC. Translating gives CASSLIELALNEQFF.

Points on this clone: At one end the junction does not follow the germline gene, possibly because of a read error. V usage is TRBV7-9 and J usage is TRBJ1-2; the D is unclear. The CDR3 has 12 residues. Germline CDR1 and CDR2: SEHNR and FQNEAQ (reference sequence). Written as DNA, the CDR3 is TGTTCCAGCAGCTTAGACACGAACGGCTACACCTTC. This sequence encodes CSSSLDTNGYTF.

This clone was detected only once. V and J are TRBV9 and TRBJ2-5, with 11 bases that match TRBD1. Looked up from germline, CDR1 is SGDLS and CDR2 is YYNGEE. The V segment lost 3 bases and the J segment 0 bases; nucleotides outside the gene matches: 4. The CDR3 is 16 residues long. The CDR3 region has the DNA TGTGCCAGCAGCGAGGGGACAGGGGGATACCAAGAGACCCAGTACTTC. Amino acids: CASSEGTGGYQETQYF.

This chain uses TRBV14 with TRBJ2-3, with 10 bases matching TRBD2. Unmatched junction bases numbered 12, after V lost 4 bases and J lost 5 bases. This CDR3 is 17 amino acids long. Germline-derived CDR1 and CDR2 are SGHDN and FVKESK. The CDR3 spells CASSLKERGGIGDTQYF. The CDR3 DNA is TGTGCCAGCAGCCTTAAAGAGCGGGGGGGCATCGGAGATACGCAGTATTTT.

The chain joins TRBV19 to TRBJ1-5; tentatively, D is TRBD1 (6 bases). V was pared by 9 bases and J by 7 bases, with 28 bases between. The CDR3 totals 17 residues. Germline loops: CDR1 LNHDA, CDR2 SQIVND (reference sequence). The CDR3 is CASQGYLHREGRQPQHF. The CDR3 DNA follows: TGTGCCAGCCAGGGGTATTTACACAGGGAGGGACGCCAGCCCCAGCATTTT.

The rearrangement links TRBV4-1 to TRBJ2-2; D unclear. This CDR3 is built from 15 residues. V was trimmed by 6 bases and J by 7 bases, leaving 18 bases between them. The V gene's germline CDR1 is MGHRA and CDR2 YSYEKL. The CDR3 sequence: CASRRSDLSGGELFF. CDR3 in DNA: TGCGCCAGCAGGCGTTCAGACTTGAGTGGCGGGGAGCTGTTTTTT.

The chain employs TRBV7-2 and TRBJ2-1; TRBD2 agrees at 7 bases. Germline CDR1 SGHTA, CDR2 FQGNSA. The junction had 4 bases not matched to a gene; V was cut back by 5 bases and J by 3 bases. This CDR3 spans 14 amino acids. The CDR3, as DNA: TGTGCCAGCAGCCGTACTAGCGTCTACAATGAGCAGTTCTTC. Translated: CASSRTSVYNEQFF.

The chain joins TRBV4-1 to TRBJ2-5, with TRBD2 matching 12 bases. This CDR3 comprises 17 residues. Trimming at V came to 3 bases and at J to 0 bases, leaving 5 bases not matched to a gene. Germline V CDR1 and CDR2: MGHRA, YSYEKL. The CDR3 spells CASSQLTSGRYQETQYF. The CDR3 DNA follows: TGCGCCAGCAGCCAGCTCACTAGCGGGAGGTACCAAGAGACCCAGTACTTC.

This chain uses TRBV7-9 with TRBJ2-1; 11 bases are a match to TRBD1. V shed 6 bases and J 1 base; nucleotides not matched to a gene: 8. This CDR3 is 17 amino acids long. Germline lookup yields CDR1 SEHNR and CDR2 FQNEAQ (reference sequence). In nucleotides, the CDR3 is TGTGCCAGCAGGCCTGGACAGGGGGCGCAATCCTACAATGAGCAGTTCTTC. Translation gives CASRPGQGAQSYNEQFF.

This CDR3 reads CAIRASGGAGMTDTQYF. In DNA, the CDR3 is TGTGCCATCAGGGCTAGCGGGGGGGCCGGTATGACAGATACGCAGTATTTT. The rearrangement joins TRBV10-3 to TRBJ2-3, with 12 nucleotides matching TRBD2. Germline assignment: CDR1 ENHRY and CDR2 SYGVKD. J gave up 3 bases and V 6 bases, and 10 bases lay outside the gene matches. CDR3 size: 17 residues.

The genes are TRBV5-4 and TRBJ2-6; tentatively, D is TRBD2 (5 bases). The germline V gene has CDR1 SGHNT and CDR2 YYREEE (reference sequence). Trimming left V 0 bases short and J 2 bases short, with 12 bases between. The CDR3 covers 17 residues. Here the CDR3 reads CASSLGRAGAGANVLTF. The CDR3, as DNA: TGTGCCAGCAGCTTGGGTCGCGCGGGCGCTGGGGCCAACGTCCTGACTTTC.

This CDR3 is CSVAGTSGSTDTQYF. CDR3 coding DNA: TGCAGCGTTGCTGGGACTAGCGGCAGCACAGATACGCAGTATTTT. This rearrangement joins TRBV29-1 to TRBJ2-3, with 11 bases that match TRBD2. V was clipped by 4 bases and J by 0 bases; unmatched bases: 3. CDR1 is SQVTM, CDR2 ANQGSEA, per germline. This CDR3 contains 15 residues.

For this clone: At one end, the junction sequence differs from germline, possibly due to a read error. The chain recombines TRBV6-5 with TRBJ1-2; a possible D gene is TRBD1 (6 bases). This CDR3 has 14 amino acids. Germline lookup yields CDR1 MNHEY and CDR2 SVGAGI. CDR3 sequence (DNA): TGTGCCAGCAGCTCGCCTCAGGGGAGCCATGGCTACCCCTTC. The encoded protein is CASSSPQGSHGYPF.

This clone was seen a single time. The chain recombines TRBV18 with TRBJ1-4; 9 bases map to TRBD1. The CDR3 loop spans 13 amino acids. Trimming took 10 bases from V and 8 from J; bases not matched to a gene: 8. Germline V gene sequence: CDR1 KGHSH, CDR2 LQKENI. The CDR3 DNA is TGTGCCACGTTTGGACAGGGGACGGAAAAACTGTTTTTT. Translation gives CATFGQGTEKLFF.

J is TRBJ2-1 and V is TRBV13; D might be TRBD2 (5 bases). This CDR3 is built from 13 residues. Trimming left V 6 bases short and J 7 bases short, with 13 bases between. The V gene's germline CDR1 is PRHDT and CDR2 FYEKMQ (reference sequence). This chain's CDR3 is CASRRTPSNEQFF. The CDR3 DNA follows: TGTGCCAGCAGGCGGACTCCCTCGAATGAGCAGTTCTTC.

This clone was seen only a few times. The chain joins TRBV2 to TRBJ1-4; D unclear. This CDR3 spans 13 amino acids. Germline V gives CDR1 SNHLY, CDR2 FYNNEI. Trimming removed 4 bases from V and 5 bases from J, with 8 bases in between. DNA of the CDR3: TGTGCCAGCAGTGTCCCGGAGAATGAAAAACTGTTTTTT. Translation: CASSVPENEKLFF.

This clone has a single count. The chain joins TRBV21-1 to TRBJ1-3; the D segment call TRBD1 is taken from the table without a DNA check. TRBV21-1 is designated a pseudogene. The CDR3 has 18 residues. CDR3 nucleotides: TGTGCCAGCAGCAAAGTGCGGACAGATGATCCCTCTGGAAACACCATATATTTT. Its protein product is CASSKVRTDDPSGNTIYF.

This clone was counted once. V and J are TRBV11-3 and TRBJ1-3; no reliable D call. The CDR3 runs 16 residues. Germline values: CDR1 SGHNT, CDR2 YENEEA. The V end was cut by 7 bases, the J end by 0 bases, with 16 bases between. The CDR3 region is CASTPGKGSSGNTIYF. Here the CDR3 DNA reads TGTGCCAGCACGCCGGGGAAAGGGAGCTCTGGAAACACCATATATTTT.